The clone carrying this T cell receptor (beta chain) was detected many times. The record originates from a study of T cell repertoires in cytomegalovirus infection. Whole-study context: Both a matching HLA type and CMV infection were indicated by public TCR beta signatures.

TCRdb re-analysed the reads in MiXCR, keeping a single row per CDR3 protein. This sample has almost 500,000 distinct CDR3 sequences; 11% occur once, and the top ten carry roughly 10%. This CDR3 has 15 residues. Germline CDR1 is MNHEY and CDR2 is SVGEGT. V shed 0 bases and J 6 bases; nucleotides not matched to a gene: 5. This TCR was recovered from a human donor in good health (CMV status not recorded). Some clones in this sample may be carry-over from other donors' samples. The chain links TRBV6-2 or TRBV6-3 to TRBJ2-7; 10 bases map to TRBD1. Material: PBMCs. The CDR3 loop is CASSYSGQGFPEQYF. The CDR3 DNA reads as TGTGCCAGCAGTTACTCGGGACAGGGGTTTCCCGAGCAGTACTTC.